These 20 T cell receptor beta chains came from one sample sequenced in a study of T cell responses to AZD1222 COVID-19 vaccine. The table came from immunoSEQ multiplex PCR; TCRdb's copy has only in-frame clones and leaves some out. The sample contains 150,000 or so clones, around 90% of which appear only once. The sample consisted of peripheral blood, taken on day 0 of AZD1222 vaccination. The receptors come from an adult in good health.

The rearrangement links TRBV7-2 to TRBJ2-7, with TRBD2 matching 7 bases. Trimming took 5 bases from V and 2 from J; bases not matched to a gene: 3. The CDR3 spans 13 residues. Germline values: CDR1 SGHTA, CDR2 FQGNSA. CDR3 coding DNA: TGTGCCAGCAGCGCTACTAGCGCCTACGAGCAGTACTTC. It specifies CASSATSAYEQYF.

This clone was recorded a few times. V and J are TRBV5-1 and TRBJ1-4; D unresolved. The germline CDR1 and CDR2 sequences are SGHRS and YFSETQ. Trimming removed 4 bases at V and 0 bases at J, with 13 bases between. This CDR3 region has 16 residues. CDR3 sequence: CASSMDSTSTNEKLFF. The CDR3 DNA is TGCGCCAGCAGCATGGACTCAACTTCAACTAATGAAAAACTGTTTTTT. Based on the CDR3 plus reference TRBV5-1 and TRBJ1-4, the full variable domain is KAGVTQTPRYLIKTRGQQVTLSCSPISGHRSVSWYQQTPGQGLQFLFEYFSETQRNKGNFPGRFSGRQFSNSRSEMNVSTLELGDSALYLCASSMDSTSTNEKLFFGSGTQLSVL.

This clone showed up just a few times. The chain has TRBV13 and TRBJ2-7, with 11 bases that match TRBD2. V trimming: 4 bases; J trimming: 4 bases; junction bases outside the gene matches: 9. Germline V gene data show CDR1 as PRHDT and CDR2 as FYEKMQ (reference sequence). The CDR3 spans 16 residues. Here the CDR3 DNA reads TGTGCCAGCAGCTCCCCCCACGGGACTAGCGGTTACGAGCAGTACTTC. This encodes CASSSPHGTSGYEQYF. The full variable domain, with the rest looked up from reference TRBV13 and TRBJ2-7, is AAGVIQSPRHLIKEKRETATLKCYPIPRHDTVYWYQQGPGQDPQFLISFYEKMQSDKGSIPDRFSAQQFSDYHSELNMSSLELGDSALYFCASSSPHGTSGYEQYFGPGTRLTVT.

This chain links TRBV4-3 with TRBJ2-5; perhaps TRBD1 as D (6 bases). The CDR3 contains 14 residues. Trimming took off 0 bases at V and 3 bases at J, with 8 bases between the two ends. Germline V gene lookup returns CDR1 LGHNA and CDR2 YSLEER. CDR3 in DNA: TGCGCCAGCAGCCAAGATTACAGGGAAGAGACCCAGTACTTC. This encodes CASSQDYREETQYF.

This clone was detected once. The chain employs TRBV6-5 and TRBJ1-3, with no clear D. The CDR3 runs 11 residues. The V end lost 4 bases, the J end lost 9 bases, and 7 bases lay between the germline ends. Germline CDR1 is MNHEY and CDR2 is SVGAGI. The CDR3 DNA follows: TGTGCCAGCAGTTCCACGTCCACCATATATTTT. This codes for CASSSTSTIYF.

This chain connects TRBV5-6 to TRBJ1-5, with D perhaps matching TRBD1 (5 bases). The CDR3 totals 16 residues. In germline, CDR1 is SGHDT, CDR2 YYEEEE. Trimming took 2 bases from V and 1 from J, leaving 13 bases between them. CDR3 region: CASSFQGWMSNQPQHF. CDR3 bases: TGTGCCAGCAGCTTCCAGGGTTGGATGAGCAATCAGCCCCAGCATTTT.

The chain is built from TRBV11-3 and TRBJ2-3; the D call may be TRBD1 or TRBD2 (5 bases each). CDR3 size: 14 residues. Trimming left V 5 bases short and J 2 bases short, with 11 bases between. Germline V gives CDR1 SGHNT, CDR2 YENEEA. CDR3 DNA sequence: TGTGCCAGCAGCGCCGAGGGGTACACAGATACGCAGTATTTT. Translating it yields CASSAEGYTDTQYF.

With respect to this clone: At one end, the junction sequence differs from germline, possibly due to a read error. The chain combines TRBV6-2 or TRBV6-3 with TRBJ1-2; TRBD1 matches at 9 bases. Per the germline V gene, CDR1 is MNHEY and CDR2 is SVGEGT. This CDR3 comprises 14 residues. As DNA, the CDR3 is TGTGCCAGCAGTGACTCCGGGACAGGGTTCGGCTACACCTTC. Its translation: CASSDSGTGFGYTF.

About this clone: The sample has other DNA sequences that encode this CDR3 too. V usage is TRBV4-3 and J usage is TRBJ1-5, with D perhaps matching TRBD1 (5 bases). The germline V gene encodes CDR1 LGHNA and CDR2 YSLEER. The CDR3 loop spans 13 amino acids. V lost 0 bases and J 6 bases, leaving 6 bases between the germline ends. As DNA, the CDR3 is TGCGCCAGCAGCCAAGATCAGGGTCAGCCCCAGCATTTT. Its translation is CASSQDQGQPQHF.

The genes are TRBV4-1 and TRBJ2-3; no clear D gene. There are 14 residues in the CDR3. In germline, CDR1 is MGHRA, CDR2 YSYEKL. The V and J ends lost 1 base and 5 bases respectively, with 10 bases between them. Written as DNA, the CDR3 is TGCGCCAGCAGCCAAGCGTACTCTGAAGATACGCAGTATTTT. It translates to CASSQAYSEDTQYF.

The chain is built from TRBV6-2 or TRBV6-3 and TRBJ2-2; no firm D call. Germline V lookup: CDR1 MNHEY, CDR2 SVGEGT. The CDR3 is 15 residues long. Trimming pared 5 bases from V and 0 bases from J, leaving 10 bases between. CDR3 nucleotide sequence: TGTGCCAGCAGTCCAACACGTACGAACACCGGGGAGCTGTTTTTT. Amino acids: CASSPTRTNTGELFF.

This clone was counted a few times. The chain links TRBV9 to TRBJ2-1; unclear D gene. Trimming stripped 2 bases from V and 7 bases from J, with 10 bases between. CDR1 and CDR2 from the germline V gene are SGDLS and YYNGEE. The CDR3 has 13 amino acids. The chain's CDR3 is CASSVPSKNEQFF. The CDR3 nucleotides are TGTGCCAGCAGCGTCCCCTCTAAGAATGAGCAGTTCTTC.

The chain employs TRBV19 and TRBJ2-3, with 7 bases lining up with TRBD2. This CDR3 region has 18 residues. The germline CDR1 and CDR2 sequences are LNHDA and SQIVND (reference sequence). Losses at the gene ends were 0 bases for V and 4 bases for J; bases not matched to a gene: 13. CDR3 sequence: CASSIEGSTGGAPDTQYF. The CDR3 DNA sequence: TGTGCCAGTAGTATAGAAGGAAGTACGGGAGGTGCGCCAGATACGCAGTATTTT.

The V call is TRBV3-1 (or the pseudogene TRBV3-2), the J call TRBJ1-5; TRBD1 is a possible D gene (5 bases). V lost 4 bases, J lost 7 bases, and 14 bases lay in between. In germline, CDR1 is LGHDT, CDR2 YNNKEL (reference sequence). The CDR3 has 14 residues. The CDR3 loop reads CASSLPGGGQPQHF. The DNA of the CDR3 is TGTGCCAGCAGCCTACCGGGGGGTGGGCAGCCCCAGCATTTT.

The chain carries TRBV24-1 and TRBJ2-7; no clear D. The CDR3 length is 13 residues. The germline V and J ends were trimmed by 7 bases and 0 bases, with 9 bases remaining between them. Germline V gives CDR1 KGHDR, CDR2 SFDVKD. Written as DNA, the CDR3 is TGTGCCACCAGCCAGGTTGGCTCCTACGAGCAGTACTTC. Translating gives CATSQVGSYEQYF.

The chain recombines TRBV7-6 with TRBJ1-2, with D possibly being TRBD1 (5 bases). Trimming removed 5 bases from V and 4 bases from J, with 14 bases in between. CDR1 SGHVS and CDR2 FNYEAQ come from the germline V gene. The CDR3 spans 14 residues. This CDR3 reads CASSLREGSYGYTF. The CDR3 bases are TGTGCCAGCAGCCTTCGAGAGGGGAGCTATGGCTACACCTTC.

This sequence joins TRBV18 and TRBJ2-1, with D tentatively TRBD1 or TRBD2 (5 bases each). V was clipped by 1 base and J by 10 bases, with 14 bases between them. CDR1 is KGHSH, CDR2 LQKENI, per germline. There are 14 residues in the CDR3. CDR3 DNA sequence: TGTGCCAGCTCACCACGGCAGGGTGCGGGCGAGCAGTTCTTC. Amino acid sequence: CASSPRQGAGEQFF.

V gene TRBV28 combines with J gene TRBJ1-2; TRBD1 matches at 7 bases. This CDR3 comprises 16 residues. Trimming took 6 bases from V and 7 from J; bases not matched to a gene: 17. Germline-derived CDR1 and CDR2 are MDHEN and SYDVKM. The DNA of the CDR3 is TGTGCCAGCAGACCCCAGGGGGACGAAATGATCGGTGGCTACACCTTC. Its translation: CASRPQGDEMIGGYTF.

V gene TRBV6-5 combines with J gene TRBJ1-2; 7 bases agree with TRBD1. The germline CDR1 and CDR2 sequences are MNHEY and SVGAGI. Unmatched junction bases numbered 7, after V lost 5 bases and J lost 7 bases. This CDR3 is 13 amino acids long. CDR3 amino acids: CASSPDRDSGYTF. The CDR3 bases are TGTGCCAGCAGTCCTGACAGGGATTCTGGCTACACCTTC.

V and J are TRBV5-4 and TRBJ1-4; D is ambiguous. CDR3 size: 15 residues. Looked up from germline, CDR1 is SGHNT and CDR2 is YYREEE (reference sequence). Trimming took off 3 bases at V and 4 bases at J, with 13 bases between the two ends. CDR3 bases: TGTGCCAGCAGCTCGTCCGCGGCCATTAATGAAAAACTGTTTTTT. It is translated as CASSSSAAINEKLFF.